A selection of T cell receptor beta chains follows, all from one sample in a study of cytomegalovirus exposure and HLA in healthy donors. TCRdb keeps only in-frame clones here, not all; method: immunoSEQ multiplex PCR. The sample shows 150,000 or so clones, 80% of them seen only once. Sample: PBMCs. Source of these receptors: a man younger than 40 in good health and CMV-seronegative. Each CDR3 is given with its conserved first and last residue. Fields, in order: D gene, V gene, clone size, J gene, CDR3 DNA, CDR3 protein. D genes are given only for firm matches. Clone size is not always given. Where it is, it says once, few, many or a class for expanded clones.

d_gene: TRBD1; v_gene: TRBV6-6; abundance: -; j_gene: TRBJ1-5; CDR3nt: TGTGCCAGCATTTTAACCGGGACAGGGGAACAGCCCCAGCATTTT; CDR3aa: CASILTGTGEQPQHF
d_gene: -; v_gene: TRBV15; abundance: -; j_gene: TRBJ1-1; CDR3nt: TGTGCCACCAGCAGAGGCCGCCTCACAGGGACGTACACTGAAGCTTTCTTT; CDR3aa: CATSRGRLTGTYTEAFF
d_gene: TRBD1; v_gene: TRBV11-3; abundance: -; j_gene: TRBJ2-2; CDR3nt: TGTGCCAGCAGCCCGTGGACAGGAGCGAACACCGGGGAGCTGTTTTTT; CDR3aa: CASSPWTGANTGELFF
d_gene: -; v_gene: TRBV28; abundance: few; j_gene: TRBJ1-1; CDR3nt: TGTGCCAGCACCCGAGGAGGGCCCATGAACACTGAAGCTTTCTTT; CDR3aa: CASTRGGPMNTEAFF
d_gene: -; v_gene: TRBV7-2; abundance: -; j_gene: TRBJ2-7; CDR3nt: TGTGCCAGCAGCCCGTCCCCACCCAGCGACAGTTGGTCGGACGAGCAGTACTTC; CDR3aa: CASSPSPPSDSWSDEQYF
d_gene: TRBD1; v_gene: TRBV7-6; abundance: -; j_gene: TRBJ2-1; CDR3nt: TGTGCCAGCAGCGCCGGACAGGGGGCGAATGAGCAGTTCTTC; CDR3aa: CASSAGQGANEQFF
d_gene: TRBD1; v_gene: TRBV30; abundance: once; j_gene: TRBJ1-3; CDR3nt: TGTGCCTACCCCCTGGAGGGGGCCTCTGGAAACACCATATATTTT; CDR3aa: CAYPLEGASGNTIYF
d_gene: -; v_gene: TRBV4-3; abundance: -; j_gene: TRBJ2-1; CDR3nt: TGCGCCAGCAGCCAAGATTTCACATACAATGAGCAGTTCTTC; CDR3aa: CASSQDFTYNEQFF
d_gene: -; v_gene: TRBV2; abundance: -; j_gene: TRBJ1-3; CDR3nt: TGTGCCAGCAGGGCAGAGAGGACTGGAAACACCATATATTTT; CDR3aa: CASRAERTGNTIYF
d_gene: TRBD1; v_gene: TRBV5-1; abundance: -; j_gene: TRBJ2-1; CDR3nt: TGCGCCAGCAGCTTGGGGGACAGAGACAATGAGCAGTTCTTC; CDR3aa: CASSLGDRDNEQFF
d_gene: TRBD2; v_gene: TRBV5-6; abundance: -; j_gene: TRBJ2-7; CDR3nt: TGTGCCAGCAGCTTGTTGGGGACTAGCGGGAGATCTCCCTACGAGCAGTACTTC; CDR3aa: CASSLLGTSGRSPYEQYF
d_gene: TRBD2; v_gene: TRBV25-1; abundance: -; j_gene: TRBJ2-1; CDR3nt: TGTGCCAGCAGTGTATACGCCAGCGGGAGGGCCCGAAATGAGCAGTTCTTC; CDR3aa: CASSVYASGRARNEQFF
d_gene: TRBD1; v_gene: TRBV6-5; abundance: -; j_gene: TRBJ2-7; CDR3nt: TGTGCCAGCAGCAAGGACAGGGGGCCCTACGAGCAGTACTTC; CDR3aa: CASSKDRGPYEQYF
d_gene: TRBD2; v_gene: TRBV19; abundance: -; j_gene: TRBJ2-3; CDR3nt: TGTGCCAGTAGTCACCCAACTAGCGACCGCACAGATACGCAGTATTTT; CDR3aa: CASSHPTSDRTDTQYF
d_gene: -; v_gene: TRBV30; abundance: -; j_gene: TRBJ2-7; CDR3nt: TGTGCCTGGAGTGTGACAGGTCTAAGCTCCTACGAGCAGTACTTC; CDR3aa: CAWSVTGLSSYEQYF
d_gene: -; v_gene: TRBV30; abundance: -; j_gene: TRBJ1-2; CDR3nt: TGTGCCTGGAGCGCGCAGGCTAACTATGGCTACACCTTC; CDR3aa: CAWSAQANYGYTF
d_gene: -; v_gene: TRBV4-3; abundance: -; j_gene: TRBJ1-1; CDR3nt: TGCGCCAGCAGCCGATCACCTAACTTAAACACTGAAGCTTTCTTT; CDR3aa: CASSRSPNLNTEAFF
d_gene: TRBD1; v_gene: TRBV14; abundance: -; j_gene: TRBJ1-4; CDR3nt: TGTGCCAGCAGCCAGGACAGGGTTTGGAGTGAAAAACTGTTTTTT; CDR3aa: CASSQDRVWSEKLFF
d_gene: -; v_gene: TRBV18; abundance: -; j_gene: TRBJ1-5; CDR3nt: TGTGCCAGCTCACCGGGGGGGACGGGGGCTATAAAGCCCCAGCATTTT; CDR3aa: CASSPGGTGAIKPQHF
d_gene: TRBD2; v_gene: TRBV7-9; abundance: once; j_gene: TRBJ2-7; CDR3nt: TGTGCCAGCAGCTGGACTAGCGGGAGGGCCTACGAGCAGTACTTC; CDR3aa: CASSWTSGRAYEQYF
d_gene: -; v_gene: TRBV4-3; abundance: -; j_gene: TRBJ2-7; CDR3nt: TGCGCCAGCAGCCAAGACCTCCTCTACGAGCAGTACTTC; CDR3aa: CASSQDLLYEQYF
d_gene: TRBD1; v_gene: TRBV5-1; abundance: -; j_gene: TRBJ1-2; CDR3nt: TGCGCCAGCAGCTTTGGGGTAAAGGGGGCAAGGGATGGCTACACCTTC; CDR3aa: CASSFGVKGARDGYTF
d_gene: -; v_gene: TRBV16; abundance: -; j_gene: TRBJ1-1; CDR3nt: TGTGCCAGCAGCCAATCAGAGCGGAACACTGAAGCTTTCTTT; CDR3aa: CASSQSERNTEAFF
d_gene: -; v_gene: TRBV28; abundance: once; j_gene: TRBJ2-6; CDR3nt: TGTGCCAGCAGTTTATTATCGGCTGGGGGGTGGGGGGCCAACGTCCTGACTTTC; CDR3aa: CASSLLSAGGWGANVLTF
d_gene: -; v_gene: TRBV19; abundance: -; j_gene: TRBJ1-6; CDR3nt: TGTGCCACGACGGGGAGCGAGGCATCCTATAATTCACCCCTCCACTTT; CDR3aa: CATTGSEASYNSPLHF
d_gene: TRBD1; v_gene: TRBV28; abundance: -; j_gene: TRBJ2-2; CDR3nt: TGTGCCAGCAGTCGCCGGACAGGGGACACCGGGGAGCTGTTTTTT; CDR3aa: CASSRRTGDTGELFF
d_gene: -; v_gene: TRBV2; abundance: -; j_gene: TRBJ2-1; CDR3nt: TGTGCCAGCAGTGTGGGCAGGGCGCATGAGCAGTTCTTC; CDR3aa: CASSVGRAHEQFF